This entry describes one T cell receptor beta chain. No antigen is known for it. Assay used: immunoSEQ multiplex PCR; TCRdb lists only in-frame clones, some missing. The sample consists of around 65,000 clones, more than 70% of them appearing once. The data belong to a study of vaccination effects on CD4 cells after COVID-19. Across the whole study: Samples collected post-vaccine were obtained a median of 72 days after the second dose.

Before sequencing took place, the ViraFEST assay used viral peptide pools to expand antigen-specific CD4+ T cells. Researchers isolated CD4+ T cells once approximately eleven days of culture had elapsed. Vaccination of participants consisted of two doses of either the BNT162b2 or mRNA-1273 vaccine. Fresh IL-2-containing medium replaced half the medium on days 3 and 7. Study observations and caveats: Clones that were induced by infection or by vaccine showed marked contraction late after vaccination.

Germline lookup yields CDR1 SNHLY and CDR2 FYNNEI. The CDR3 extends over 14 amino acids. Losses at the gene ends were 7 bases for V and 5 bases for J; bases not matched to a gene: 9. The chain combines TRBV2 with TRBJ2-7, with 9 bases aligning to TRBD1. Sequencing used CD4+ T cells from PBMCs cultured with HCoV-229E spike peptides, obtained after COVID-19 vaccination. The clonotype was recovered from a human donor who received a COVID-19 vaccine. As DNA, the CDR3 is TGTGCCAGCAAACCGGGACAGGGTTCCCACGAGCAGTACGTC. It translates to CASKPGQGSHEQYV.